This is a list of T cell receptor beta chains from one sample in a study of identical twins. TCRdb redid the calling of the 5' RACE reads with MiXCR, one entry per CDR3 protein. This repertoire shows 500,000 to 550,000 distinct CDR3 sequences, around 20% found once; its top ten account for around 0.9%. The same sample was also used in a study of T cells expressing NK-cell markers.

The sequencing input was CD4+ T cells sorted from blood. The receptor source for this set is a woman between 18 and 30 years old in good health. The CDR3 runs from the conserved cysteine through the conserved F or W. A D gene is named only where the DNA matches it firmly. Rows give clone size only sometimes, using once, few, many, or a class for an expanded clone.

j_gene: TRBJ1-6
d_gene: NA
v_gene: TRBV5-1
abundance: few
CDR3nt: TGCGCCAGCAGCCAACGACCACAGGCGTCCAATTCACCCCTCCACTTT
CDR3aa: CASSQRPQASNSPLHF

j_gene: TRBJ2-7
d_gene: NA
v_gene: TRBV12-5
abundance: NA
CDR3nt: TGTGCTAGTGGTGGGGTCCGCGGGGAGCAGTACTTC
CDR3aa: CASGGVRGEQYF

j_gene: TRBJ2-7
d_gene: TRBD1
v_gene: TRBV4-1
abundance: NA
CDR3nt: TGCGCCAGCAGCCAAGATCTAGGGACAGGGAAGCAGTACTTC
CDR3aa: CASSQDLGTGKQYF

j_gene: TRBJ2-7
d_gene: TRBD2
v_gene: TRBV12-3/TRBV12-4
abundance: many
CDR3nt: TGTGCCAGCAGTTTAGGCGGGAGTCAGGAGCAGTACTTC
CDR3aa: CASSLGGSQEQYF

j_gene: TRBJ1-1
d_gene: NA
v_gene: TRBV10-3
abundance: few
CDR3nt: TGTGCCATCAGCTCCGCACTCAATGAAGCTTTCTTT
CDR3aa: CAISSALNEAFF

j_gene: TRBJ2-1
d_gene: NA
v_gene: TRBV10-3
abundance: NA
CDR3nt: TGTGCCATCAGGGACCCGAGCTCCTACAATGAGCAGTTCTTC
CDR3aa: CAIRDPSSYNEQFF

j_gene: TRBJ2-2
d_gene: NA
v_gene: TRBV20-1
abundance: NA
CDR3nt: TGCAGTGCCCCTAGGGGGTCAACGCAACTGTTTTTT
CDR3aa: CSAPRGSTQLFF

j_gene: TRBJ2-2
d_gene: TRBD1
v_gene: TRBV12-3/TRBV12-4
abundance: NA
CDR3nt: TGTGCCAGCACCAGGACCGGGACAGGGAGAACCGGGGAGCTGTTTTTT
CDR3aa: CASTRTGTGRTGELFF

j_gene: TRBJ2-7
d_gene: TRBD2
v_gene: TRBV11-3
abundance: few
CDR3nt: TGTGCCAGCAGCTTAGATGGGGGGGACGTAGGCTACGAGCAGTACTTC
CDR3aa: CASSLDGGDVGYEQYF

j_gene: TRBJ2-7
d_gene: TRBD2
v_gene: TRBV7-2
abundance: NA
CDR3nt: TGTGCCAGCAGCTTGGCAAGCGGGGGGAGCTACGAGCAGTACTTC
CDR3aa: CASSLASGGSYEQYF